This TCR beta chain was observed in a study of cytomegalovirus exposure and HLA in healthy donors (dated by TCRdb to about 2017). For context, the study as a whole: An earlier analysis of under 600 of the donors reported roughly 270 Gb of sequence data and roughly 100 million unique TCR beta sequences from roughly 180 million T cells. The study used immunosequencing to profile the T cell repertoires of under 700 subjects and linked those repertoires to cytomegalovirus serostatus. All discovery cohort repertoires had been generated using a single sequencing platform. To decide whether each TCR beta V gene segment behaved as functional or pseudogenic, an earlier analysis of some 600 of the donors relied on high-throughput TCR beta sequencing. The aim of the study was to test whether cataloging public T cell receptors could identify signatures of past pathogen exposure. Typing coverage varied by locus: about 620-640 donors for A, B, C, DRB1 and DQB1; more than 500 for DQA1; about 600 for DPA1; about 450 for DPB1. A later genetic analysis used genome-wide SNP genotypes for about three fifths of the 666 donors, treating that subset as a discovery cohort. Besides the first cohort of some 670 subjects, a separate validation cohort made up of 120 or so different subjects was used. The genetic ancestry cluster associated with self-reported Caucasian donors included 81% of the roughly 410 genotyped donors. Roughly 300 gigabases of sequencing data and approximately 80 million unique TCR sequences were included in an early release covering several hundred HLA-typed donors. A later analysis re-analyzed previously published TCR beta repertoires from hundreds of donors and added high-resolution HLA genotyping to study TCR occurrence patterns. Donor age, sex, ethnicity and CMV serostatus were collected together with the repertoire data. Several DR-DQ haplotypes were treated as single units for association and clustering because of strong linkage in the cohort. Among 398 genotyped donors of the cohort, an average of about 240,000 unique TCR beta nucleotide sequences were sequenced per donor, roughly a sixth of them non-productive. Rather than drawing on any new phenotypic data, the later analysis identified candidate immune exposures from TCR beta sequences and the way those sequences occurred across donors. To predict cytomegalovirus infection status, the study combined high-throughput TCR immunosequencing, statistical association of individual TCRs with disease status, and machine learning. Both class I and class II loci were covered by HLA typing, at four-digit resolution. Results and caveats for the whole study, not just this receptor: Compared with equally common non-associated chains, HLA-associated TCR beta chains in a later analysis were more clonally expanded and had lower generation probabilities. Immune exposure information for the cohort was limited to CMV serostatus. In a later genetic analysis, fewer N-insertions in productive TCRs were reported among donors in an Asian-associated ancestry cluster than the 666-donor mean. According to the authors, the approach could potentially be generalized to other disease states and immunological phenotypes. Some IMGT-functional V segments, including TRBV6-2 and TRBV6-3, could not be told apart with the 87-base-pair reads, so those segments were excluded. A later analysis reported that several top co-occurrence clusters appeared linked to parvovirus B19, influenza, CMV and Epstein-Barr virus. The presence/absence analyses assumed that sequencing depth was roughly uniform across donors, and that assumption may not be true. Because counts were too low, more than 15 rarely observed V segments, including chromosome 9 orphons, were excluded from the earlier analysis of about 500 of the donors. Cytomegalovirus status was reported to be diagnosed by the classifier with high specificity and sensitivity in both the original and validation cohorts. Assigning TCR associations to individual alleles was difficult when HLA alleles, especially DR and DQ, strongly co-occurred. Broadly in line with IMGT annotations, most TCR beta V segments showed up in productive rearrangements about 90% or about 30% of the time in an earlier analysis of 450 to 750 of the donors. Because some donors lacked HLA typing at each locus, the association tests relied only on the typed subset. A later analysis found that TCR association rates varied across HLA loci, with DRB1 alleles showing the most associated TCRs and HLA-C alleles the fewest. Correlated functional status among segregating V segments might be attributable to linkage disequilibrium, but an unknown experimental factor could not be ruled out. The study gave a list of 150 to 200 TCR beta chains associated with cytomegalovirus. A cluster of highly shared sequence variants was judged likely to represent a technical artifact of the sequencing pipeline. A few of the identified cytomegalovirus-associated TCR beta chains were confirmed in vitro to be specific for cytomegalovirus antigens. Most CMV-associated TCR beta chains appeared to be HLA-restricted in a later analysis, and the HLA associations seemed to be driven largely by CMV exposure. A further reported finding was that TCR beta sequences accurately predicted the HLA-A and HLA-B alleles for most subjects in the first cohort. Across donors, most TCR sequences were observed very rarely, whereas some public TCRs were present in many individuals. In a later analysis, some 18,000 TCR beta sequences were associated with specific HLA alleles at a false discovery rate of 0.05. In a later genetic analysis, a missense DCLRE1C variant was associated with V-gene and J-gene trimming of TCR beta chains, and the association was replicated in an independent cohort. Only TCR beta chains were sequenced in this cohort, and the absence of alpha or paired-chain data limited detectable features.

Worth noting for this clone: The clone's antigen remains unknown. Base quality data are lacking; no much larger clone is found one base away.

In total, 630 or so healthy bone marrow donors made up the cohort. At the time of sampling, every cohort member was nominally healthy, though immune exposures that went unrecorded were likely present. The donor was CMV seropositive and belonged to the group of 250 to 300 seropositive cohort members. Every donor gave a peripheral blood sample, and the peripheral blood mononuclear cells from that sample were used for TCR beta sequencing. The Qiagen DNeasy Blood Extraction Kit was used to extract genomic DNA from the blood cell samples. Libraries were made using the immunoSEQ multiplex PCR assay. For the multiplex PCR, a mixture combining 60 forward primers for TCR Vbeta segments and 13 reverse primers for TCR Jbeta segments was used. The CDR3 region of rearranged TCR beta genes was amplified from genomic DNA by a multiplex PCR assay. Amplified TCR beta libraries were sequenced as 87-base-pair reads on the Illumina HiSeq System. The study's own analysis went as follows. In a later analysis, 70 million to 95 million unique TCR beta chains were counted across the roughly 610 repertoires, and approximately 11 million of these chains were shared by at least two donors. Raw reads were error-corrected and collapsed into unique sequences with a nearest-neighbor algorithm that merged closely related sequences to remove PCR and sequencing errors. Alignment of CDR3 sequences to IMGT reference sequences was used to assign V, D and J gene segments. Each retained sequence needed at least a six-nucleotide match to both a V gene segment and a J gene segment. Rearrangements were classified as productive when the CDR3 lacked stop codons and remained in frame with V and J, and all other rearrangements were classified as non-productive. CDR3 was defined according to IMGT convention as the region running from the second conserved V-encoded cysteine to the conserved J-encoded phenylalanine. The earlier analysis of about 640 of the donors excluded any sequence lacking an unambiguous match to a single V gene segment. An earlier analysis of about 600 of the donors called V segments functional above 56.7% productive rearrangements and segregating when the between-donor standard deviation exceeded 5%. A statistical classification framework was developed to diagnose cytomegalovirus status using the catalog of TCR beta chain sequences. V and J gene assignment, in a later analysis, came from comparing TCR nucleotide sequences with IMGT/GENE-DB human TR gene sequences. A later analysis assigned CDR3 sequences and most-parsimonious VDJ recombination scenarios with the TCRdist pipeline. In a later analysis, each TCR beta chain was defined by its CDR3 amino acid sequence together with its V-gene family, and reads lacking a unique V-gene family were excluded. To address suspected cross-contamination and a sequencing artifact, a later analysis removed 592 highly shared, low-generation-probability nucleotide sequences. For each public chain, a later analysis derived a clonal expansion index from normalized ranks of inferred template counts within each repertoire. Generation probabilities in a later analysis came from a VDJ recombination model fitted to out-of-frame rearrangements, and those results were checked against IGoR. A later analysis scored TCR-TCR, TCR-HLA and TCR-CMV co-occurrence with hypergeometric tests, applying a repertoire-size bias correction to TCR pairs. In a later analysis, false discovery rates were estimated by permuting HLA or CMV assignments 20 times. In a later analysis, co-occurring TCRs were grouped with DBSCAN, and TCRdist sequence similarity was added when clustering was performed within HLA-allele-positive subsets. Repertoires with fewer than 30,000 or more than 120,000 public chains, plus five repertoires with anomalous nucleotide sharing, were excluded from co-occurrence clustering. TCRdb mirrors the immuneACCESS table, restricted to in-frame sequences. Some clones are absent from its copies; in checked studies, under half trace to an unresolved V gene, and the reason for the others is unknown. From that table come the V and J calls and clone size; the DNA was used to work out D and trimming. In this sample the table shows under 200,000 clones, 80% to 90% of which occur a single time. The ten largest clonotypes hold roughly 7.7% of the sample.

From cysteine to phenylalanine, the CDR3 is 14 amino acids long. The only DNA kept is the CDR3, 42 bases in frame from the first base. A distance of 14 bases separates the germline ends of V and J, which lose 6 bases and 6 bases respectively. The germline V gene encodes CDR1 MNHNY and CDR2 SVGAGI (reference sequence). The rearrangement combines TRBV6-6 with TRBJ1-4; the D gene is unclear. Sample: PBMCs. The receptor comes from a woman under 40 in good health and CMV-seropositive. The sequenced DNA is TGTGCCAGCAGATTACAGTCAGCTTATGAAAAACTGTTTTTT. This sequence encodes CASRLQSAYEKLFF.